The text below deals with one T cell receptor beta chain. The antigen it recognizes is unknown. No much larger clone exists at a distance of one base, and base qualities are not known. The cohort consisted of fewer than 700 healthy bone marrow donors. Cohort members were all nominally healthy when sampled, although unrecorded immune exposures were likely present. The donor tested CMV seronegative and was one of the 352 seronegative cohort members. A peripheral blood sample was provided by each donor, and peripheral blood mononuclear cells were used for TCR beta sequencing. The Qiagen DNeasy Blood Extraction Kit was used to extract genomic DNA from the blood cell samples. Reading the germline V gene gives CDR1 KGHSH and CDR2 LQKENI. After removal of 5 bases from V and 5 bases from J, the junction retains 11 bases not matched to a gene. The CDR3 contains 16 residues, cysteine and phenylalanine counted. CDR3 DNA only is kept here, 48 bases in frame from base 1.

The data were taken from a study of cytomegalovirus exposure and HLA in healthy donors (dated by TCRdb to 2017 to 2019). Turning to the overall study: In an earlier analysis of roughly 590 of the donors, 276 Gb of sequence data and 95 million to 130 million unique TCR beta sequences from approximately 180 million T cells were reported. The genetic ancestry cluster associated with self-reported Caucasian donors included about 81% of the roughly 400 genotyped donors. All discovery cohort repertoires had been generated on a single sequencing platform. The study aimed to test whether cataloging public T cell receptors could reveal signatures of past pathogen exposure. To predict cytomegalovirus infection status, the study brought together high-throughput TCR immunosequencing, statistical association of individual TCRs with disease status, and machine learning. Using immunosequencing, the study profiled T cell repertoires from fewer than 850 subjects and related those repertoires to cytomegalovirus serostatus. To decide whether each TCR beta V gene segment behaved as functional or pseudogenic, an earlier analysis of some 600 of the donors relied on high-throughput TCR beta sequencing. Among 300 to 450 genotyped donors of the cohort, an average of around 240,000 unique TCR beta nucleotide sequences were sequenced per donor, around a sixth of them non-productive. Both class I and class II loci were covered by HLA typing, at four-digit resolution. To study patterns of TCR occurrence, a later analysis re-analyzed previously published TCR beta repertoires from around 670 donors and added high-resolution HLA genotyping. A later genetic analysis used genome-wide SNP genotypes for about 65% of the 666 donors, treating that subset as a discovery cohort. Alongside the repertoire data, information on donor age, sex, ethnicity and CMV serostatus was compiled. Because of strong linkage in the cohort, roughly five DR-DQ haplotypes were treated as single units for association and clustering. In addition to the first cohort of 666 subjects, a separate validation cohort of approximately 130 different subjects was used. Approximately 300 gigabases of sequencing data and around 87 million unique TCR sequences were included in an early release covering roughly 600 HLA-typed donors. The later analysis used no new phenotypic data to find candidate immune exposures, relying instead on TCR beta sequences and their occurrence across donors. Typing coverage varied by locus: 629-630 donors for A, B, C, DRB1 and DQB1; some 520 for DQA1; approximately 570 for DPA1; more than 450 for DPB1. What the authors observed across the whole study: In a later analysis, HLA-associated TCR beta chains were found to be more clonally expanded and to have lower generation probabilities than equally common non-associated chains. Most CMV-associated TCR beta chains appeared to be HLA-restricted in a later analysis, and the HLA associations seemed to be driven largely by CMV exposure. Assigning TCR associations to individual alleles was difficult when HLA alleles, especially DR and DQ, strongly co-occurred. Because HLA typing was missing for some donors at each locus, association tests included only the typed subset. In a later analysis, several top co-occurrence clusters were reported to appear linked to parvovirus B19, influenza, CMV and Epstein-Barr virus. A group of highly shared sequence variants was considered likely to be a technical artifact of the sequencing pipeline. The presence/absence analyses assumed that sequencing depth was roughly uniform across donors, and that assumption may not be true. In a later analysis, TCR association rates were found to vary across HLA loci, with the most associated TCRs seen for DRB1 alleles and the fewest for HLA-C alleles. Correlated functional status among segregating V segments might reflect linkage disequilibrium, but an unknown experimental factor could not be ruled out. The only immune exposure information available for the cohort was CMV serostatus. Across donors, most TCR sequences were observed very rarely, whereas some public TCRs were present in many individuals. Only TCR beta chains were sequenced in this cohort, and the absence of alpha or paired-chain data limited detectable features. The classifier was reported to diagnose cytomegalovirus status with high specificity and sensitivity in both the original cohort and the validation cohort. In vitro tests confirmed that a few of the cytomegalovirus-associated TCR beta chains recognize cytomegalovirus antigens. In a later genetic analysis, fewer N-insertions in productive TCRs were reported among donors in an Asian-associated ancestry cluster than the roughly 700-donor mean. A further reported finding was that TCR beta sequences accurately predicted the HLA-A and HLA-B alleles for most subjects in the first cohort. The authors suggested that the approach could potentially be extended to other disease states and immunological phenotypes. The study gave a list of some 150 TCR beta chains associated with cytomegalovirus. V-gene and J-gene trimming of TCR beta chains was associated with a missense DCLRE1C variant in a later genetic analysis, and the association was replicated in an independent cohort. Some IMGT-functional V segments, including TRBV6-2 and TRBV6-3, could not be distinguished by the 87-base-pair reads and were therefore excluded. A later analysis associated about 18,000 TCR beta sequences with specific HLA alleles at a false discovery rate of 0.05. Some 15 rarely observed V segments, including chromosome 9 orphons, were excluded from the earlier analysis of a few hundred of the donors because counts were too low. Broadly in line with IMGT annotations, most TCR beta V segments showed up in productive rearrangements about 87% or about 30% of the time in an earlier analysis of approximately 640 of the donors.

Libraries were constructed by the immunoSEQ multiplex PCR assay. For the multiplex PCR, a mixture combining 60 forward primers for TCR Vbeta segments and 13 reverse primers for TCR Jbeta segments was used. A multiplex PCR assay on genomic DNA amplified the CDR3 region of rearranged TCR beta genes. Amplified TCR beta libraries were sequenced as 87-base-pair reads on the Illumina HiSeq System. In the source study's methods: Across the 640 or so repertoires, a later analysis counted approximately 83 million unique TCR beta chains, 9 million to 14 million of which were shared by at least two donors. To remove PCR and sequencing errors, raw reads were error-corrected and collapsed into unique sequences using a nearest-neighbor algorithm that merged closely related sequences. Alignment of CDR3 sequences to IMGT reference sequences was used to assign V, D and J gene segments. For a sequence to be retained, a match of at least six nucleotides was required to both a V gene segment and a J gene segment. Rearrangements were called productive when the CDR3 lacked stop codons and stayed in frame with V and J; all others were non-productive. Following IMGT convention, CDR3 was defined as the stretch from the second conserved V-encoded cysteine to the conserved J-encoded phenylalanine. In an earlier analysis of around 570 of the donors, sequences lacking an unambiguous match to a single V gene segment were excluded. In an earlier analysis of several hundred of the donors, V segments were called functional above 56.7% productive rearrangements and were called segregating when the between-donor standard deviation exceeded 5%. A statistical classification framework was developed to diagnose cytomegalovirus status using the catalog of TCR beta chain sequences. In a later analysis, V and J genes were assigned by comparing TCR nucleotide sequences against IMGT/GENE-DB human TR gene sequences. A later analysis assigned CDR3 sequences and most-parsimonious VDJ recombination scenarios with the TCRdist pipeline. In a later analysis, each TCR beta chain was defined by its CDR3 amino acid sequence together with its V-gene family, and reads lacking a unique V-gene family were excluded. A later analysis removed 500 to 600 highly shared, low-generation-probability nucleotide sequences to deal with suspected cross-contamination and a sequencing artifact. A later analysis calculated a clonal expansion index for each public chain from normalized within-repertoire ranks of inferred template counts. A later analysis computed generation probabilities with a VDJ recombination model fitted to out-of-frame rearrangements, and checked the results against IGoR. Hypergeometric tests were used in a later analysis to score TCR-TCR, TCR-HLA and TCR-CMV co-occurrence, with a repertoire-size bias correction applied to the TCR pairs. A later analysis estimated false discovery rates by permuting HLA or CMV assignments 20 times. A later analysis grouped co-occurring TCRs with DBSCAN, adding TCRdist sequence similarity when clustering within HLA-allele-positive subsets. For co-occurrence clustering, repertoires with fewer than 30,000 or more than 120,000 public chains were excluded, along with roughly five repertoires with anomalous nucleotide sharing. Not all clones reach the TCRdb copy of this immuneACCESS table, which keeps in-frame sequences only. Checked studies attribute under half of the gap to unresolved V genes and leave the rest unexplained. V, J and clone size derive from that table, while D and trimming were established from the DNA sequence. Present in this sample are 100,000 to 150,000 clones, 81% of which were seen just once. The leading ten clones occupy 0.7% of the sample.

Sequenced input: PBMCs. The V and J genes are TRBV18 and TRBJ1-4; the junction holds 7 bases that match TRBD1. This receptor was taken from a man between 18 and 35 years old in good health and CMV-seronegative. The nucleotides are TGTGCCAGCTCAACAAAACCGGGACAGTTAAATGAAAAACTGTTTTTT. This yields the protein CASSTKPGQLNEKLFF.